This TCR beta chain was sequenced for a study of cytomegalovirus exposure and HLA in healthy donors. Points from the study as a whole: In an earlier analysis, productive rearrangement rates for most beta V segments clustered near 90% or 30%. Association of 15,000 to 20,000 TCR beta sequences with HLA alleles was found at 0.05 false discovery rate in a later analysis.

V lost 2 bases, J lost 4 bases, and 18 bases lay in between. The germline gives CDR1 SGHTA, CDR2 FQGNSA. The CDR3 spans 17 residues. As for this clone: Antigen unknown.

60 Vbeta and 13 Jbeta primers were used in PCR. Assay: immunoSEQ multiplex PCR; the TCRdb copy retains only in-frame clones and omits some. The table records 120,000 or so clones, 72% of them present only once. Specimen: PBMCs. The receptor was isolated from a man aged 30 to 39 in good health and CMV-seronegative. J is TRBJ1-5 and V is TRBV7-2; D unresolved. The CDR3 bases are TGTGCCAGCAGCTTACAATCCGGTCTTAGCGGTAATCAGCCCCAGCATTTT. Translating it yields CASSLQSGLSGNQPQHF.